The clone carrying this T cell receptor (beta chain) has a count of ten or more. Antigen unknown. The library was prepared for alpha chains; this beta chain is a stray read, so its frequency means little. This record comes from a study of spatial heterogeneity in lung cancer. The wider study: A T cell module score from matched bulk RNA-seq correlated strongly with TCR transcript counts in tumor regions. The study, taken as a whole, reports: How many expanded intratumoral alpha and beta TCRs were present tracked the tumor mutation count, which was a count of nonsynonymous mutations.

Germline-derived CDR1 and CDR2 are LGHDT and YNNKEL (reference sequence). The CDR3 loop spans 15 amino acids. V was clipped by 2 bases and J by 3 bases, with 10 bases between them. From the 5' RACE reads, TCRdb called clonotypes with MiXCR, one entry per CDR3 protein. This table has over 8,500 distinct CDR3 sequences, over 11% appearing once. Stated time point: sample taken at primary tumor resection. Samples were obtained from about 72 donors, all untreated early-stage non-small cell lung cancer patients. The chain couples TRBV3-1 to TRBJ2-2; D possibly corresponds to TRBD2 (6 bases). Sequenced material: lung tumor tissue, taken at surgery. This TCR came from a male donor with early-stage non-small cell lung cancer. The CDR3: CASSQPGSYTGELFF. The DNA for the CDR3 is TGTGCCAGCAGCCAACCCGGGAGTTACACCGGGGAGCTGTTTTTT.